What follows describes a single T cell receptor beta chain. The clone's antigen remains unknown. There are no base qualities to consult, and no much larger clone falls within one base. The sample belongs to a study of blood T cell repertoires in COVID-19 (dated by TCRdb to about 2020). Turning to the overall study: Samples covering the acute and convalescent phases of COVID-19 were provided by collaborators in the United States, Italy and Spain. The prospective study material was composed of cDNA or gDNA derived from T cells, B-cell-depleted T cells, or PBMCs. The dataset comprised deeply sampled blood TCRbeta repertoires from subjects exposed to, actively infected with, or recovered from COVID-19. The repertoires were released in a freely available public database meant as a resource for research on the immune response to SARS-CoV-2. Samples were obtained from the ongoing ImmuneRACE study (first 160 participants) and from about 1,300 subjects provided by 6 global collaborators. Sample metadata almost always included a de-identified subject ID, COVID-19 status, age in years and sex. Where available, HLA class I and class II types were obtained from metadata supplied by the sample provider rather than from assay-based typing.

CDR1 MNHNS and CDR2 SASEGT were looked up in the germline V gene. Germline trimming amounts to 1 base on V and 3 bases on J, with 5 as the count of junction bases outside the gene matches. The CDR3 runs 17 residues from the cysteine to the phenylalanine. Only the CDR3 part of the read is kept: 51 bases, read in frame from the first base. Each collaborating institution followed its own protocols to collect whole blood in K2EDTA tubes. Collaborator samples were shipped for TCRbeta analysis as frozen whole blood, isolated PBMCs, or DNA extracted from either sample type. Study-wide conclusions, independent of this receptor: The amount of clinical and demographic metadata varied by source and participant and was provided uncurated.

The immunoSEQ Assay, a bias-controlled multiplex PCR, was used to amplify TCRbeta CDR3 regions from genomic DNA. The study's own analysis went as follows. The number of nucleated cells in each sample was estimated from the amplification of reference gene primers within the assay. Sequence reads were collapsed and filtered to measure the absolute abundance of every unique TCRbeta CDR3 rearrangement. Productive Simpson clonality was computed per sample as the square root of Simpson's diversity index over productive rearrangements. TCRdb obtained this table from immuneACCESS and retained in-frame rearrangements with V and J assigned. These tables miss some clones; where compared with another copy, unresolved V genes account for less than half of the shortfall, and the remainder is unexplained. V, J and clone size are those of that table, while D and trimming were read from the DNA. The sample table lists 170,000 or so clones, around nine tenths of them with a count of one. The ten largest clones capture approximately 0.5% of the sample.

The specimen was peripheral blood. The receptor chain draws on TRBV6-1 and TRBJ2-1; 11 of the junction bases match TRBD2. This TCR was sampled from a man in his forties or fifties with acute or convalescent COVID-19. CDR3 region: CASSEVIAGGRYNEQFF. The sequence in DNA is TGTGCCAGCAGTGAAGTGATAGCGGGAGGGCGCTACAATGAGCAGTTCTTC.